Following are 14 T cell receptor beta chains from one sample sequenced in a study of T-cell reconstitution after alpha-beta-depleted transplantation in children. The TCRbeta library was prepared with unique molecular identifiers. TCRdb reprocessed the PCR reads with MiXCR, giving one entry per CDR3 protein. Here the sample spans approximately 650,000 distinct CDR3 sequences, around 14% being singletons. The sequenced sample was PBMCs, obtained before TCRalphabeta/CD19-depleted stem cell transplant. These receptors originate from a girl under 10 years old with congenital amegakaryocytic thrombocytopenia, due to receive a stem cell transplant.

The rearrangement links TRBV19 to TRBJ2-1; 7 bases are a match to TRBD1. Germline assignment: CDR1 LNHDA and CDR2 SQIVND (reference sequence). CDR3 length: 14 residues. Germline trimming cut 5 bases from V and 10 bases from J; bases unmatched to any gene: 11. CDR3 in amino acids: CASSVQQGTIEQFF. As DNA, the CDR3 is TGTGCCAGTAGTGTACAACAGGGGACGATCGAGCAGTTCTTC.

This clonotype was seen a few times. This chain connects TRBV5-1 to TRBJ2-3, with TRBD2 matching 9 bases. The CDR3 has 16 amino acids. Germline V gene data show CDR1 as SGHRS and CDR2 as YFSETQ. After removal of 1 base from V and 2 bases from J, the junction contained 5 bases not matched to a gene. CDR3 residues: CASSLLAGGTTDTQYF. CDR3 nucleotides: TGCGCCAGCAGCTTGTTGGCGGGAGGGACCACAGATACGCAGTATTTT.

The V and J genes are TRBV6-2 or TRBV6-3 and TRBJ2-1, with 7 bases lining up with TRBD2. V shed 4 bases and J 9 bases; nucleotides not matched to a gene: 15. The CDR3 spans 16 residues. Germline loops: CDR1 MNHEY, CDR2 SVGEGT. The CDR3 sequence: CASSLGGASTGGEQFF. DNA for the CDR3: TGTGCCAGCAGTTTGGGAGGGGCTAGCACAGGCGGTGAGCAGTTCTTC.

The sample holds many counts of this clonotype. V usage is TRBV5-1 and J usage is TRBJ1-3; 11 nucleotides align to TRBD1. Germline lookup yields CDR1 SGHRS and CDR2 YFSETQ. The junction had 2 bases not matched to a gene; V was cut back by 4 bases and J by 2 bases. The CDR3 is 15 residues long. The CDR3 DNA reads TGCGCCAGCAGCACGGACAGGGGGCCTGGAAACACCATATATTTT. Its protein is CASSTDRGPGNTIYF.

This clonotype has ten or more counts. The chain couples TRBV4-1 to TRBJ2-7; perhaps TRBD1 as D (6 bases). The CDR3 has 17 amino acids. Germline V gene lookup returns CDR1 MGHRA and CDR2 YSYEKL. V lost 4 bases and J 3 bases, leaving 22 bases between the germline ends. The DNA of the CDR3 is TGCGCCAGCAGCCCAGGAAGTTCGGGACAAGCTGACTACGAGCAGTACTTC. The encoded protein is CASSPGSSGQADYEQYF.

A few counts support this clonotype. The chain couples TRBV20-1 to TRBJ2-5; no clear D gene. The germline CDR1 and CDR2 sequences are DFQATT and SNEGSKA (reference sequence). Trimming left V 8 bases short and J 2 bases short, with 9 bases between. This CDR3 comprises 11 residues. The CDR3 nucleotides read TGCAGTACCAGAACTCAAGAGACCCAGTACTTC. This sequence encodes CSTRTQETQYF.

There are a few counts of this clonotype. A junction end diverges from the germline sequence, so it may reflect a read error. The rearrangement joins TRBV20-1 to TRBJ1-4; D not certain. CDR1 is DFQATT, CDR2 SNEGSKA, per germline (reference sequence). This CDR3 region has 12 residues. This chain's CDR3 is CRAGGTNEKLFF. In DNA form, the CDR3 reads TGCCGTGCTGGAGGTACTAATGAAAAACTGTTTTTT.

The chain couples TRBV7-2 to TRBJ2-5; D remains ambiguous. V was cut by 2 bases and J by 4 bases, with 8 bases left in between. CDR1 is SGHTA, CDR2 FQGNSA, per germline. The CDR3 has 13 residues. The CDR3 region has the DNA TGTGCCAGCAGCTTAACGGCTTTAGAGACCCAGTACTTC. Translation: CASSLTALETQYF.

V is TRBV20-1 and J is TRBJ1-5; no clear D gene. CDR1 and CDR2 (germline): DFQATT, SNEGSKA (reference sequence). There are 17 residues in the CDR3. V gave up 0 bases and J gave up 5 bases, with 20 bases separating them. CDR3 bases: TGCAGTGCTAGAGATACATCCCGGTTGGCATCCGATCAGCCCCAGCATTTT. Amino acid sequence: CSARDTSRLASDQPQHF.

Ten or more counts support this clonotype. V gene TRBV7-8 combines with J gene TRBJ1-4; the D gene is possibly TRBD1 (5 bases). This CDR3 has 15 residues. V lost 8 bases and J 4 bases, leaving 17 bases between the germline ends. Per the germline V gene, CDR1 is SGHVS and CDR2 is FQNEAQ. The CDR3 DNA is TGTGCCAGCGGCCGGGGACGGGGCAATAATGAAAAACTGTTTTTT. Amino acids: CASGRGRGNNEKLFF.

The genes are TRBV10-3 and TRBJ2-3; D is perhaps TRBD2 (5 bases). V lost 2 bases and J lost 0, with 15 bases in between. This CDR3 is 17 amino acids long. Germline V gene sequence: CDR1 ENHRY, CDR2 SYGVKD. The CDR3 here is CAISEPRASTSTDTQYF. CDR3 in DNA: TGTGCCATCAGTGAGCCCCGCGCTAGCACAAGCACAGATACGCAGTATTTT.

This clonotype was detected ten times or more. The rearrangement links TRBV14 to TRBJ2-3; D unclear. The CDR3 extends over 11 amino acids. V lost 3 bases, J lost 5 bases, and 3 bases lay in between. The germline gives CDR1 SGHDN, CDR2 FVKESK. The CDR3 DNA is TGTGCCAGCAGCCAGGGAGATACGCAGTATTTT. Protein product: CASSQGDTQYF. Combining the CDR3 with reference TRBV14 and TRBJ2-3 gives the whole variable domain EAGVTQFPSHSVIEKGQTVTLRCDPISGHDNLYWYRRVMGKEIKFLLHFVKESKQDESGMPNNRFLAERTGGTYSTLKVQPAELEDSGVYFCASSQGDTQYFGPGTRLTVL.

This clonotype occurred a few times. The chain carries TRBV12-3 or TRBV12-4 and TRBJ2-1; TRBD2 matches 13 bases. CDR3 length: 15 residues. With V trimmed by 6 bases and J by 8 bases, 7 bases remained unmatched. CDR3 sequence: CASSFGTSGTYEQFF. CDR3 DNA: TGTGCCAGCAGCTTCGGGACTAGCGGGACTTATGAGCAGTTCTTC.

This clonotype was seen at least ten times. The genes are TRBV20-1 and TRBJ2-3; the match to TRBD2 covers 9 bases. This CDR3 is built from 16 residues. From germline, CDR1 is DFQATT and CDR2 SNEGSKA (reference sequence). The J segment lost 4 bases and the V segment lost 0 bases, leaving 8 bases of the junction unmatched. The CDR3 is CSARDEVAGVPDTQYF. The CDR3 DNA is TGCAGTGCTAGAGATGAAGTAGCGGGAGTTCCAGATACGCAGTATTTT.